These T cell receptor beta chains were read from a single sample in a study of beta chain features in type 1 diabetes. Assay used: immunoSEQ multiplex PCR; TCRdb lists only in-frame clones, some missing. The data hold roughly 230,000 clones, with around 9.6% observed a single time. The sample was naive CD4+ T cells from blood. The receptors shown here come from a woman aged 18-29 years in good health. Both conserved end residues are part of each CDR3. Fields, in order: J gene, clone size, D gene, V gene, CDR3 protein, CDR3 DNA. D genes are given only for firm matches. A row's size may be missing; if present it is once, few, many or a size class.

TRBJ2-1 - - TRBV9 CASRPGLDSRQFF TGTGCCAGCAGACCGGGACTGGACTCACGGCAGTTCTTC
TRBJ2-1 - TRBD1 TRBV4-1 CASSQGDRGGGNEQFF TGCGCCAGCAGCCAAGGGGACAGGGGAGGGGGGAATGAGCAGTTCTTC
TRBJ1-6 few TRBD1 TRBV30 CAWNRQGNSPLHF TGTGCCTGGAACCGACAGGGGAATTCACCCCTCCACTTT
TRBJ2-2 - - TRBV11-3 CASSLNRPGLSGELFF TGTGCCAGCAGCTTAAACAGACCTGGACTATCCGGGGAGCTGTTTTTT
TRBJ2-5 - - TRBV30 CAWSGGIAETQYF TGTGCCTGGAGTGGCGGGATCGCCGAGACCCAGTACTTC
TRBJ2-7 - - TRBV20-1 CSAGGTDEQYF TGCAGTGCTGGCGGGACTGACGAGCAGTACTTC
TRBJ2-5 - - TRBV27 CASSFTGVVQTQYF TGTGCCAGCAGTTTTACGGGAGTGGTGCAGACCCAGTACTTC
TRBJ2-7 - - TRBV9 CASSVDPSSYEQYF TGTGCCAGCAGCGTAGACCCGAGCTCCTACGAGCAGTACTTC
TRBJ2-1 few TRBD1 TRBV6-1 CASSVDRGNNEQFF TGTGCCAGCAGTGTGGACAGGGGAAACAATGAGCAGTTCTTC
TRBJ2-3 few TRBD1 TRBV6-6 CASKGGQGASDTQYF TGTGCCAGCAAGGGGGGACAGGGGGCCTCAGATACGCAGTATTTT
TRBJ1-5 few - TRBV6-5 CASSERGNQPQHF TGTGCCAGCAGTGAGAGGGGCAATCAGCCCCAGCATTTT
TRBJ2-7 few TRBD2 TRBV5-6 CASSSERGGTYEQYF TGTGCCAGCAGCTCCGAAAGGGGAGGGACCTACGAGCAGTACTTC
TRBJ2-7 few - TRBV5-6 CASSWDSRGVYEQYF TGTGCCAGCAGCTGGGATAGCAGGGGGGTCTACGAGCAGTACTTC
TRBJ2-1 few TRBD2 TRBV4-2 CASSQRLAGVNEQFF TGTGCCAGCAGCCAACGACTAGCGGGAGTTAATGAGCAGTTCTTC
TRBJ2-1 few TRBD2 TRBV4-2 CASSQDGTSGGARQFF TGTGCCAGCAGCCAAGACGGGACTAGCGGGGGGGCCCGGCAGTTCTTC
TRBJ2-7 - TRBD1 TRBV27 CASSPHSTGAYEQYF TGTGCCAGCAGTCCCCATTCAACAGGGGCCTACGAGCAGTACTTC
TRBJ2-1 few TRBD2 TRBV7-2 CASSLGPAASGGEGEQFF TGTGCCAGCAGCTTAGGCCCGGCCGCTAGCGGGGGGGAAGGTGAGCAGTTCTTC
TRBJ2-7 few TRBD1 TRBV2 CASNSFPGQGYEQYF TGTGCCAGCAATAGCTTCCCGGGACAGGGTTACGAGCAGTACTTC
TRBJ2-7 - - TRBV11-1 CASSSGSIEQYF TGTGCCAGCAGCTCGGGGAGTATCGAGCAGTACTTC
TRBJ2-4 - - TRBV5-6 CASSPRDLAKNIQYF TGTGCCAGCAGCCCGAGGGATCTAGCCAAAAACATTCAGTACTTC
TRBJ2-3 - - TRBV27 CASSLGPGGNTQYF TGTGCCAGCAGTTTGGGCCCTGGGGGGAATACGCAGTATTTT
TRBJ1-1 few - TRBV14 CASSQVSRRAFF TGTGCCAGCAGCCAAGTTTCAAGGAGAGCTTTCTTT
TRBJ1-6 many TRBD1 TRBV23-1 CASIRQGHYSPLHF TGCGCCAGCATCAGACAGGGGCATTATTCACCCCTCCACTTT
TRBJ2-7 - - TRBV30 CAWSRGYEYEQYF TGTGCCTGGAGTCGGGGGTACGAGTACGAGCAGTACTTC
TRBJ2-5 - - TRBV6-5 CASSYSAGWMETQYF TGTGCCAGCAGTTACTCGGCAGGGTGGATGGAGACCCAGTACTTC